These 12 T cell receptor beta chains were sequenced from one sample in a study of Ad26.COV2.S vaccination and SARS-CoV-2 variants. The treatment denotes: around 19 received Ad26.COV2.S at low or high dose, single or two shots; several received placebo; per-sample allocation not given. Samples were taken on day 63 after the first vaccine or placebo injection. The assay was immunoSEQ multiplex PCR, and TCRdb's table has in-frame clones only and misses some. The table lists roughly 460,000 clones, 80% to 90% of them singletons. Sequencing was performed on peripheral blood, taken in a trial of Ad26.COV2.S vaccine versus placebo. Source of these receptors: a person aged 18-60 years who received the Ad26.COV2.S COVID-19 vaccine or a placebo.

This chain joins TRBV30 and TRBJ1-2; D remains unclear. Trimming took 4 bases from V and 8 from J, leaving 17 bases between them. Germline CDR1 is GTSNPN and CDR2 is SVGIG (reference sequence). The CDR3 has 13 residues. CDR3 loop: CAWNRAAGEGYTF. The CDR3 DNA follows: TGTGCCTGGAATCGGGCGGCCGGTGAAGGCTACACCTTC. Filled out from reference TRBV30 and TRBJ1-2, the complete variable domain reads SQTIHQWPATLVQPVGSPLSLECTVEGTSNPNLYWYRQAAGRGLQLLFYSVGIGQISSEVPQNLSASRPQDRQFILSSKKLLLSDSGFYLCAWNRAAGEGYTFGSGTRLTVV.

A single count supports this clone. The J gene is TRBJ1-4, the V gene TRBV7-9, with 7 bases identical to TRBD1. The germline CDR1 and CDR2 sequences are SEHNR and FQNEAQ (reference sequence). The CDR3 is 17 amino acids. V was pared by 4 bases and J by 5 bases, with 13 bases of the junction left unmatched. CDR3: CASSSRQGGTQNEKLFF. CDR3 DNA sequence: TGTGCCAGCAGCTCTAGACAGGGAGGTACCCAAAATGAAAAACTGTTTTTT. Combining the CDR3 with reference TRBV7-9 and TRBJ1-4 gives the whole variable domain DTGVSQNPRHKITKRGQNVTFRCDPISEHNRLYWYRQTLGQGPEFLTYFQNEAQLEKSRLLSDRFSAERPKGSFSTLEIQRTEQGDSAMYLCASSSRQGGTQNEKLFFGSGTQLSVL.

The chain combines TRBV5-1 with TRBJ2-3, with TRBD2 identical over 10 bases. CDR3 length: 15 amino acids. V gave up 3 bases and J gave up 5 bases; unmatched junction bases: 6. CDR1 and CDR2 (germline): SGHRS, YFSETQ. The CDR3 region has the DNA TGCGCCAGCAGCTCGACTAGCGGGTTGATAGATACGCAGTATTTT. This codes for CASSSTSGLIDTQYF.

Here the CDR3 DNA reads TGTGCCACCAGCAGAGAGGGTAGCGGGCCCGTCGGAGATACGCAGTATTTT. It translates to CATSREGSGPVGDTQYF. The chain employs TRBV15 and TRBJ2-3; 7 bases fit TRBD2. The CDR3 runs to 17 residues. V dropped 0 bases and J dropped 5; count of bases not matched to a gene: 11. Germline V gene lookup returns CDR1 LNHNV and CDR2 YYDKDF (reference sequence).

The genes are TRBV7-2 and TRBJ2-1; 9 nucleotides match TRBD2. V gave up 5 bases and J gave up 0 bases; unmatched junction bases: 5. The CDR3 length is 16 residues. The germline V gene has CDR1 SGHTA and CDR2 FQGNSA. CDR3 DNA: TGTGCCAGCAGCCCCAGCGGGGGGAGCTCCTACAATGAGCAGTTCTTC. Its translation is CASSPSGGSSYNEQFF. Full variable domain (remainder filled in from reference TRBV7-2 and TRBJ2-1): GAGVSQSPSNKVTEKGKDVELRCDPISGHTALYWYRQSLGQGLEFLIYFQGNSAPDKSGLPSDRFSAERTGGSVSTLTIQRTQQEDSAVYLCASSPSGGSSYNEQFFGPGTRLTVL.

The chain is built from TRBV6-4 and TRBJ1-6; 12 positions agree with TRBD1. This CDR3 contains 15 residues. The J segment lost 11 bases and the V segment lost 5 bases, leaving 7 bases of the junction unmatched. Germline values: CDR1 MRHNA, CDR2 SNTAGT. The CDR3 region has the DNA TGTGCCAGCAGTCTCCGGGACAGGGGGCGCCCACCCCTCCACTTT. The encoded protein is CASSLRDRGRPPLHF.

This clone appeared a single time. The rearrangement joins TRBV7-9 to TRBJ1-1; D possibly corresponds to TRBD1 (5 bases). Germline V gene sequence: CDR1 SEHNR, CDR2 FQNEAQ (reference sequence). Trimming took 11 bases from V and 7 from J, leaving 20 bases between them. The CDR3 spans 13 residues. CDR3 residues: CAGSRAGPNEAFF. In nucleotides, the CDR3 is TGTGCCGGAAGCAGGGCGGGACCCAATGAAGCTTTCTTT. The full variable domain, its missing parts supplied by reference TRBV7-9 and TRBJ1-1, is DTGVSQNPRHKITKRGQNVTFRCDPISEHNRLYWYRQTLGQGPEFLTYFQNEAQLEKSRLLSDRFSAERPKGSFSTLEIQRTEQGDSAMYLCAGSRAGPNEAFFGQGTRLTVV.

This clone was counted a single time. The J gene is TRBJ1-4, the V gene TRBV19; 10 bases are shared with TRBD1. Trimming at V came to 4 bases and at J to 0 bases, leaving 8 bases not matched to a gene. Germline CDR1 is LNHDA and CDR2 is SQIVND (reference sequence). The CDR3 sequence is 18 residues long. CDR3 sequence (DNA): TGTGCCAGTAGTACCCCGGGACAGGGGAAGGCAACTAATGAAAAACTGTTTTTT. Translated, it gives CASSTPGQGKATNEKLFF.

V and J are TRBV24-1 and TRBJ2-4, with no clear D. Deletions cut 4 bases from V and 3 bases from J, with 9 bases between. Per germline, CDR1 KGHDR and CDR2 SFDVKD. The CDR3 loop spans 14 amino acids. The CDR3 DNA sequence: TGTGCCACCAGTGAAAGGGCTCGCAAAAACATTCAGTACTTC. Translated: CATSERARKNIQYF.

This clone was picked up a small number of times. The chain links TRBV7-3 to TRBJ2-2, with 9 bases aligning to TRBD2. This CDR3 is built from 18 residues. Germline V lookup: CDR1 SGHTA, CDR2 FQGTGA. Germline trimming cut 1 base from V and 1 base from J; bases unmatched to any gene: 7. The chain's CDR3 is CASSLKGSSGKNTGELFF. CDR3 DNA sequence: TGTGCCAGCAGCTTAAAGGGCTCTAGCGGGAAGAACACCGGGGAGCTGTTTTTT.

The chain links TRBV7-8 to TRBJ2-5; 7 bases agree with TRBD1. Trimming at V came to 2 bases and at J to 0 bases, leaving 3 bases not matched to a gene. The CDR3 covers 15 residues. Germline CDR1 reads SGHVS; CDR2 reads FQNEAQ. The CDR3, as DNA: TGTGCCAGCAGCTTATCGGACAGGTACCAAGAGACCCAGTACTTC. Its protein is CASSLSDRYQETQYF.

The sample holds a few counts of this clone. The genes are TRBV2 and TRBJ2-4; 13 bases agree with TRBD2. Germline V CDR1 and CDR2: SNHLY, FYNNEI. The V and J ends lost 6 bases and 3 bases, in that order; junction bases with no gene match: 5. This CDR3 has 16 amino acids. This chain's CDR3 is CASSQGTSGVKNIQYF. In DNA form, the CDR3 reads TGTGCCAGCAGCCAAGGGACTAGCGGGGTCAAAAACATTCAGTACTTC.